Described below is a single T cell receptor (beta chain) sequence and its context. No antigen is known for it. Base-call qualities are not available, and no considerably larger clone is one nucleotide away. Per the publication, the treatment or condition label means: in vitro stimulation with specific CMV peptide epitopes to enrich CMV-specific T cells. The CDR3 spans 14 residues, from the cysteine through the phenylalanine. The retained sequence is limited to the CDR3, 42 bases, with the frame set at the first base. Per the germline V gene, SNHLY is the CDR1 and FYNNEI is the CDR2. Relative to germline, V is 5 bases shorter and J is 0 bases shorter, with 7 bases between their ends. This record belongs to a study of T cell repertoires in cytomegalovirus infection (dated by TCRdb to about 2019). Context from the whole study: Alongside well-studied HLA-B-restricted epitopes, the peptide stimulations were aimed at recently identified HLA-C-restricted CMV epitopes, whose presentation resists viral immunomodulation. Because public TCR beta signatures pointed to carriage of CMV infection together with the matching HLA type, the HLA type of each donor mattered for the analysis.

Summary of the overall study and its limitations: In both this cohort and an independent cohort of some 370 donors, the cumulative frequency of public TCR beta family members distinguished carriers of CMV infection plus the relevant HLA type. In the ex vivo response, HLA-C-restricted CMV-specific TCR beta clonotypes were dominant, and in two of eight donors the single most frequent clonotype came from this HLA-C-restricted group.

The sequencing machine was an Illumina HiSeq 1500. TCRdb trimmed public reads at Q25 via fastp, called clones via MiXCR and kept in-frame beta chains. Rows matching on CDR3 protein sequence are summarized as one entry with the most common DNA and genes. In this sample the table shows a few hundred thousand distinct CDR3 sequences, about 42% of which occur a single time. The ten largest clonotypes hold roughly two fifths of the sample. This chain joins TRBV2 to TRBJ2-2; the D gene remains uncertain. This specimen was cultured PBMCs, taken from culture after CMV antigen stimulation. The TCR sequence derives from a human donor in good health (CMV status not recorded). Some clones in this sample may be carry-over from other donors' samples. The DNA reads TGTGCCAGCAGTCAAACAGCGAACACCGGGGAGCTGTTTTTT. Protein translation: CASSQTANTGELFF.